This TCR beta chain was documented in a study of blood T cell repertoires in COVID-19. Sequenced by immunoSEQ multiplex PCR; TCRdb stores in-frame clones only, minus some. This sample carries 160,000 or so clones, over 75% of them seen once, and the ten largest clones take around 5.3%. This clone was counted between two and nine times. The CDR3 runs to 13 residues. The V gene end was trimmed by 8 bases and the J gene end by 1 base; junction bases not matched to a gene: 4. Germline loops: CDR1 MNHEY, CDR2 SVGAGI. This receptor was identified in a middle-aged woman with acute COVID-19. Sequencing was done on a sample of PBMCs or T cells enriched from blood (not recorded which). V is TRBV6-5 and J is TRBJ1-1; TRBD1 matches at 7 bases. In DNA form, the CDR3 reads TGTGCCAGCGAGACAGGGAGGAACACTGAAGCTTTCTTT. Protein: CASETGRNTEAFF.